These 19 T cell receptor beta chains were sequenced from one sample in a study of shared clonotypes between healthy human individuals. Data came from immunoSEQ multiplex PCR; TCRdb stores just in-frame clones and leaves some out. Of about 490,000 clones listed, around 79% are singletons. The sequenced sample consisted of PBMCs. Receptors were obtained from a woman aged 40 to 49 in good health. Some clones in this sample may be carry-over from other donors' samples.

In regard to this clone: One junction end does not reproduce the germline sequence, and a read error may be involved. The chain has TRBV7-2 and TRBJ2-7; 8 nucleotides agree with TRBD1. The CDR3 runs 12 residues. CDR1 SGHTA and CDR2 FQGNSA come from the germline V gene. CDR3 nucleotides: TGTGCCAGCAGCTTGGCCCGGGACAGGAAAAGCTTC. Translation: CASSLARDRKSF.

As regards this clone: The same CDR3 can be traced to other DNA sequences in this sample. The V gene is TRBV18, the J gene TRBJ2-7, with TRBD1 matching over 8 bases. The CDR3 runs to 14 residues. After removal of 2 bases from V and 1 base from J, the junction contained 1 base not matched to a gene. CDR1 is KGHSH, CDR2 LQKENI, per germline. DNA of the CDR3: TGTGCCAGCTCACCAGGACAGGGATCCTACGAGCAGTACTTC. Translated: CASSPGQGSYEQYF.

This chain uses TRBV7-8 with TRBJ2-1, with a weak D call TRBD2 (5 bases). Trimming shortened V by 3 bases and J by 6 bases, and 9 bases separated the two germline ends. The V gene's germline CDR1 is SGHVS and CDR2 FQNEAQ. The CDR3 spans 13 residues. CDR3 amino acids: CASSFTRSNEQFF. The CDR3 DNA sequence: TGTGCCAGCAGCTTCACTAGGTCCAATGAGCAGTTCTTC.

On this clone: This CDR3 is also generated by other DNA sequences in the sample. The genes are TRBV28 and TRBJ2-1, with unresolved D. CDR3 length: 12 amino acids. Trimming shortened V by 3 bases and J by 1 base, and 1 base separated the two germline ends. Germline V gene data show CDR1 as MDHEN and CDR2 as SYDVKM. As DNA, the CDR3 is TGTGCCAGCAGTTTGTCCTACAATGAGCAGTTCTTC. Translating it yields CASSLSYNEQFF.

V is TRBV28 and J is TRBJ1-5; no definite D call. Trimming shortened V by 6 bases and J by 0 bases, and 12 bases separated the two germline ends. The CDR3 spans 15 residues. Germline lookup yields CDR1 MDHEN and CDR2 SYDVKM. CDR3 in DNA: TGTGCCAGCAGCAAGCTTGGTTATAGCAATCAGCCCCAGCATTTT. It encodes CASSKLGYSNQPQHF.

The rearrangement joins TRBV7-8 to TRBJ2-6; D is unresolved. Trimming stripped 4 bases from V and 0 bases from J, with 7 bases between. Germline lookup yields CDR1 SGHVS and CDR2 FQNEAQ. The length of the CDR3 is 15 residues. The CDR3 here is CASSSRSSGANVLTF. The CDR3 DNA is TGTGCCAGCAGCTCCCGGAGCTCTGGGGCCAACGTCCTGACTTTC.

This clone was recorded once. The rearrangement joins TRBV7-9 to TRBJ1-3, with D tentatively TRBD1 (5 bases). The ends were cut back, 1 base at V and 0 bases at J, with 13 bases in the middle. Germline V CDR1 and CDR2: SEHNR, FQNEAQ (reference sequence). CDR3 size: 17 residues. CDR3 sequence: CASSLVGVRLSGNTIYF. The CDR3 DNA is TGTGCCAGCAGCTTAGTGGGGGTACGTCTCTCTGGAAACACCATATATTTT.

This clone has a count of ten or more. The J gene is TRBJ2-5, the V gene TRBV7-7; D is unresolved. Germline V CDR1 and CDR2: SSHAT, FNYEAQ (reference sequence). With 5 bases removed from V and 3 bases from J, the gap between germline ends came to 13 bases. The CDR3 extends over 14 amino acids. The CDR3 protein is CASSTDPGKETQYF. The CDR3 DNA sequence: TGTGCCAGCAGCACCGATCCCGGAAAAGAGACCCAGTACTTC.

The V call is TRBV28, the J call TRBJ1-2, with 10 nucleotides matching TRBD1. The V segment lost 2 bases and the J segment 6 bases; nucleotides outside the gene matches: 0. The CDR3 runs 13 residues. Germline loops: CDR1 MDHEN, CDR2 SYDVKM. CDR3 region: CASSLGTGDGYTF. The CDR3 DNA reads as TGTGCCAGCAGTTTAGGGACAGGGGATGGCTACACCTTC.

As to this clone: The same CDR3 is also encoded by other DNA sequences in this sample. The CDR3 sequence: CSVELVGGKNNEQFF. The CDR3 nucleotides are TGCAGCGTTGAACTGGTAGGAGGGAAGAACAATGAGCAGTTCTTC. The rearrangement uses TRBV29-1 and TRBJ2-1; perhaps TRBD2 as D (6 bases). The germline V gene has CDR1 SQVTM and CDR2 ANQGSEA. This CDR3 spans 15 amino acids. Trimming shortened V by 2 bases and J by 5 bases, and 16 bases separated the two germline ends.

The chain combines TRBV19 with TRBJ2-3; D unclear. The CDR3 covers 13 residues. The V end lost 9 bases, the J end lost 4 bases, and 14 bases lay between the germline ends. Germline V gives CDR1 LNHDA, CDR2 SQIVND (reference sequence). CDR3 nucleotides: TGTGCCAGCACCCCTCACCCCTCAGATACGCAGTATTTT. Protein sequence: CASTPHPSDTQYF.

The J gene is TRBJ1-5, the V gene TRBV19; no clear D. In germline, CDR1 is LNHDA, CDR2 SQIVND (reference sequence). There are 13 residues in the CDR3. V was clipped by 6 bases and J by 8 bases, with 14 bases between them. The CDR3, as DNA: TGTGCCAGTAGCAGGAGAGGAGCGGAGCCCCAGCATTTT. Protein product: CASSRRGAEPQHF.

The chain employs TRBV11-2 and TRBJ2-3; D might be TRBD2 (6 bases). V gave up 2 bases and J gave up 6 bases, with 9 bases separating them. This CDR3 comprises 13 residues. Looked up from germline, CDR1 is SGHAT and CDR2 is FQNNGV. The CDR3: CASSLFRGDTQYF. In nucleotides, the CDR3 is TGTGCCAGCAGCTTATTTCGGGGGGATACGCAGTATTTT.

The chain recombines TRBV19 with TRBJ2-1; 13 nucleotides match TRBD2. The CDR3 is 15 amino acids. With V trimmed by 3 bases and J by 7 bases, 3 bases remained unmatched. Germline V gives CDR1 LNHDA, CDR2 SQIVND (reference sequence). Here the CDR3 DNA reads TGTGCCAGTAGTATTAAGGGACTAGCGGGAAATGAGCAGTTCTTC. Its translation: CASSIKGLAGNEQFF.

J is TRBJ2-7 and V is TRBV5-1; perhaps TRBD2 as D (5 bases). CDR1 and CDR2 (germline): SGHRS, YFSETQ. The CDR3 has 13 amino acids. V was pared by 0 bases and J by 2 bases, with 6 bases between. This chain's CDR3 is CASSLGTPYEQYF. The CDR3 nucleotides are TGCGCCAGCAGCTTGGGGACTCCCTACGAGCAGTACTTC. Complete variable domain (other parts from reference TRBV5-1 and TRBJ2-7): KAGVTQTPRYLIKTRGQQVTLSCSPISGHRSVSWYQQTPGQGLQFLFEYFSETQRNKGNFPGRFSGRQFSNSRSEMNVSTLELGDSALYLCASSLGTPYEQYFGPGTRLTVT.

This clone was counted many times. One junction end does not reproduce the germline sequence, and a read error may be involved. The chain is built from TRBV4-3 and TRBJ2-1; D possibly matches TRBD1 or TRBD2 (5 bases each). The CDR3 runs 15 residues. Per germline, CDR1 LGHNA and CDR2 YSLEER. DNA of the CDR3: TGCGCCAGCACCCAAGGGGTGGGACCCTACAATGAGCAGTTCTTC. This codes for CASTQGVGPYNEQFF.

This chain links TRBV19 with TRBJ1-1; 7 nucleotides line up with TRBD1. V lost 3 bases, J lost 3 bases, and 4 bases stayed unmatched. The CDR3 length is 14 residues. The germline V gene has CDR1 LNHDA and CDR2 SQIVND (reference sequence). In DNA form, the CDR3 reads TGTGCCAGTAGTATCGACAGGGTGTACACTGAAGCTTTCTTT. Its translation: CASSIDRVYTEAFF.

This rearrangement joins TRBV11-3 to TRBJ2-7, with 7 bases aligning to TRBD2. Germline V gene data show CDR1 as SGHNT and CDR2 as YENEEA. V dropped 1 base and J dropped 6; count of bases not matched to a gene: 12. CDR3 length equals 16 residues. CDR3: CASSLGGGGGPSEQYF. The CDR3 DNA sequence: TGTGCCAGCAGCTTAGGCGGTGGGGGAGGGCCTTCCGAGCAGTACTTC.

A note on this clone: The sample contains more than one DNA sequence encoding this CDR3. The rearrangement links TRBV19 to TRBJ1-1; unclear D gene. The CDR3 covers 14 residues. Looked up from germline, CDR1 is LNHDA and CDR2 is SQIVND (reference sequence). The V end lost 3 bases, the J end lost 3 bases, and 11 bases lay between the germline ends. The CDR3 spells CASSIGGGDTEAFF. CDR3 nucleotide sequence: TGTGCCAGTAGTATCGGCGGCGGGGACACTGAAGCTTTCTTT.